The rows below give T cell receptor beta chains drawn from one sample of a study of T cells after yellow fever vaccination. TCRdb re-derived calls from the 5' RACE reads in MiXCR, one entry per CDR3 protein. In the table there are 450,000 to 650,000 distinct CDR3 sequences, 20% to 25% of which are singletons. Source: PBMCs, taken less than 25 days after the first yellow fever vaccination. These receptors were obtained from a man younger than 30 who received the YFV17D yellow fever vaccine. The CDR3 runs from the conserved cysteine through the conserved F or W. D genes are given only for firm matches. Size is omitted from some rows. Given values are once, few, many or a class for expanded clones.

NA	NA	TRBJ2-3	TRBV23-1	TGCGCCAGCACCCCGACGGATTCTAGCACAGATACGCAGTATTTT	CASTPTDSSTDTQYF
many	TRBD2	TRBJ2-3	TRBV5-4	TGTGCCAGCAGTAGCGGGTCCATCTCTAGCACAGATACGCAGTATTTT	CASSSGSISSTDTQYF
NA	TRBD2	TRBJ2-1	TRBV4-2	TGTGCCAGCAGCCAAGATCCCTCTAGCGGGGGCTTAGGTGAGCAGTTCTTC	CASSQDPSSGGLGEQFF
NA	NA	TRBJ1-4	TRBV3-1	TGTGCCAGCAGCCCGACAGTAGGTGGGGAAAAACTGTTTTTT	CASSPTVGGEKLFF
NA	NA	TRBJ2-5	TRBV5-1	TGCGCCAGCAGCTTGGTAACAGTCCAAGAGACCCAGTACTTC	CASSLVTVQETQYF
NA	TRBD2	TRBJ2-3	TRBV4-1	TGCGCCAGCACCCCAAGACCCAGCGGGGTGTTCACAGATACGCAGTATTTT	CASTPRPSGVFTDTQYF
few	NA	TRBJ2-2	TRBV4-2	TGTGCCAGCAGCCATATTAGCTCCGGCACCGGGGAGCTGTTTTTT	CASSHISSGTGELFF
NA	NA	TRBJ1-1	TRBV19	TGTGCCAGTAGGAACAGGAATGTCGGCTCGGACACTGAAGCTTTCTTT	CASRNRNVGSDTEAFF
many	TRBD1	TRBJ2-5	TRBV28	TGTGCCAGCAGTTTTGGGACAGAAGAGACCCAGTACTTC	CASSFGTEETQYF
NA	NA	TRBJ2-3	TRBV20-1	TGCAGTGCTAGAGAGGGTGGGTCCACAGATACGCAGTATTTT	CSAREGGSTDTQYF
many	NA	TRBJ1-2	TRBV7-8	TGTGCCAGCAGCGCCACCGGGCCTCTGGAACAGGGCTATGGCTACACCTTC	CASSATGPLEQGYGYTF
NA	NA	TRBJ2-1	TRBV4-2	TGTGCCAGCAGCCAAGAGAGAGGGCTCTCTCTCGGGGGCAATGAGCAGTTCTTC	CASSQERGLSLGGNEQFF
few	NA	TRBJ2-3	TRBV7-2	TGTGCCAGCAGCTTGCGGACGTTGGAGGATACGCAGTATTTT	CASSLRTLEDTQYF
few	TRBD1	TRBJ1-2	TRBV4-3	TGCGCCAGCAGCCAAGACAGGAGGACAGGGGGCTACACCTTC	CASSQDRRTGGYTF
few	TRBD1	TRBJ1-1	TRBV7-2	TGTGCCAGCAGCGTGACAGGGCATCGATTCACTGAAGCTTTCTTT	CASSVTGHRFTEAFF
NA	NA	TRBJ2-6	TRBV15	TGTGCCACCAGCATGGAAGCCTTTACTGGGGCCAACGTCCTGACTTTC	CATSMEAFTGANVLTF
many	NA	TRBJ1-5	TRBV7-2	TGTGCCAGCAGCTACAGGGGCAATCAGCCCCAGCATTTT	CASSYRGNQPQHF
NA	NA	TRBJ1-3	TRBV7-2	TGTGCCAGCAGCTGGGCACAGGGTACCCCACCAGTGGCCATATATTTT	CASSWAQGTPPVAIYF
once	NA	TRBJ2-1	TRBV5-4	TGTGCCAGCAGCTTGTCCCTCAATAGCAATGAGCAGTTCTTC	CASSLSLNSNEQFF
once	NA	TRBJ2-2	TRBV5-1	NA	CASSVAPGNTGEMFF
NA	NA	TRBJ2-3	TRBV9	TGTGCCAGCAGCGTAGCCCTGGGGACAGATACGCAGTATTTT	CASSVALGTDTQYF
few	TRBD1	TRBJ2-7	TRBV3-1	TGTGCCAGCAGTCCGCGACGACAGGGCTCCGAGCAGTACTTC	CASSPRRQGSEQYF